A selection of T cell receptor beta chains follows, all from one sample in a study of blood T cell repertoires in COVID-19. Here immunoSEQ multiplex PCR was the method, and the copy in TCRdb shows in-frame clones only, minus some. Among about 260,000 clones listed, just under 90% were seen once. Sequences were obtained from peripheral blood. Receptor source: a woman aged 40 to 49 with acute or convalescent COVID-19. Each CDR3 is given with its conserved first and last residue. Fields, in order: D gene, V gene, clone size, J gene, CDR3 protein, CDR3 DNA. D genes are given only for firm matches. Clone sizes are given selectively: once, few, many, or a class where the clone is expanded.

TRBD1,TRBV3-1/TRBV3-2,few,TRBJ2-2,CASSRGQITGELFF,TGTGCCAGCAGCCGGGGACAGATCACCGGGGAGCTGTTTTTT
-,TRBV12-3/TRBV12-4,-,TRBJ1-5,CASSRGQPQHF,TGTGCCAGCAGTCGCGGGCAACCCCAGCATTTT
TRBD1,TRBV30,-,TRBJ1-2,CAWKGTGQGYGYTF,TGTGCCTGGAAGGGAACAGGACAGGGATATGGCTACACCTTC
-,TRBV9,-,TRBJ1-2,CASSLEGVYGYTF,TGTGCCAGCAGCCTCGAGGGGGTCTATGGCTACACCTTC
-,TRBV5-5,-,TRBJ1-1,CASSFTDTPNTEAFF,TGTGCCAGCAGCTTCACGGACACCCCGAACACTGAAGCTTTCTTT
-,TRBV19,-,TRBJ1-2,CASSIALEGYGYTF,TGTGCCAGTAGTATTGCGCTGGAGGGCTATGGCTACACCTTC
-,TRBV4-1,-,TRBJ2-3,CASSHSEGSQGDTQYF,TGCGCCAGCAGCCATTCCGAGGGGTCCCAGGGGGATACGCAGTATTTT
-,TRBV7-3,-,TRBJ2-3,CASSWGQETDTQYF,TGTGCCAGCTCCTGGGGCCAGGAGACAGATACGCAGTATTTT
TRBD1,TRBV5-1,-,TRBJ2-1,CASSWGQFDYNEQFF,TGCGCCAGCAGCTGGGGACAGTTCGACTACAATGAGCAGTTCTTC
-,TRBV5-4,-,TRBJ2-1,CASSLGGAWYNEQFF,TGTGCCAGCAGCTTGGGTGGGGCCTGGTACAATGAGCAGTTCTTC
TRBD1,TRBV7-3,-,TRBJ1-1,CASSLTGAEAFF,TGTGCCAGCAGCTTGACAGGGGCTGAAGCTTTCTTT
-,TRBV3-1/TRBV3-2,-,TRBJ2-3,CASSPVAGSTDTQYF,TGTGCCAGCAGCCCTGTTGCGGGGAGCACAGATACGCAGTATTTT
-,TRBV19,-,TRBJ1-1,CASSIGELMNTEAFF,TGTGCCAGTAGTATAGGGGAGCTGATGAACACTGAAGCTTTCTTT
-,TRBV18,-,TRBJ1-3,CASSPGASPGSGNTIYF,TGTGCCAGCTCACCAGGGGCCTCACCGGGCTCTGGAAACACCATATATTTT
-,TRBV19,-,TRBJ1-5,CAAQGRAGFGNQPQHF,TGTGCCGCCCAAGGGAGGGCAGGCTTTGGCAATCAGCCCCAGCATTTT
TRBD1,TRBV7-8,-,TRBJ2-1,CASSLKGQGNHYNEQFF,TGTGCCAGCAGCCTAAAGGGACAGGGGAACCACTACAATGAGCAGTTCTTC
-,TRBV6-5,-,TRBJ2-3,CASTRGASTDTQYF,TGTGCCAGCACACGGGGGGCGAGCACAGATACGCAGTATTTT
-,TRBV5-1,-,TRBJ1-2,CASRPEVGVTPNYGYTF,TGCGCCAGCCGCCCGGAGGTCGGAGTAACCCCTAACTATGGCTACACCTTC
TRBD2,TRBV11-2,-,TRBJ2-3,CASSPQGGGGYTDTQYF,TGTGCCAGCAGCCCCCAAGGAGGCGGGGGGTACACAGATACGCAGTATTTT
-,TRBV2,-,TRBJ1-4,CASSEAGSRTNEKLFF,TGTGCCAGCAGTGAAGCAGGGAGTAGGACTAATGAAAAACTGTTTTTT
-,TRBV19,-,TRBJ1-2,CASSTNRESNYGYTF,TGTGCCAGTAGTACAAACAGGGAATCTAACTATGGCTACACCTTC
-,TRBV11-2,-,TRBJ2-3,CASSLYGGLISTDTQYF,TGTGCCAGCAGCCTATACGGGGGGCTCATATCCACAGATACGCAGTATTTT
-,TRBV9,-,TRBJ1-1,CASSAGPGNTEAFF,TGTGCCAGCAGCGCGGGTCCGGGGAACACTGAAGCTTTCTTT
-,TRBV19,-,TRBJ1-6,CASSLPRFGGNNSPLHF,TGTGCCAGTAGTCTCCCCAGATTTGGCGGGAACAATTCACCCCTCCACTTT
-,TRBV9,-,TRBJ1-3,CASSPSGNTIYF,TGTGCCAGCAGCCCCTCGGGAAACACCATATATTTT
TRBD1,TRBV10-3,-,TRBJ1-2,CAISRDSLVSYTF,TGTGCCATCAGTAGGGACAGTCTTGTCAGCTACACCTTC
-,TRBV5-6,-,TRBJ1-5,CASSFGVNSNQPQHF,TGTGCCAGCAGCTTCGGGGTGAATAGCAATCAGCCCCAGCATTTT
TRBD1,TRBV6-5,-,TRBJ2-5,CASSYSVDRAGETQYF,TGTGCCAGCAGTTACTCCGTGGACAGGGCGGGGGAGACCCAGTACTTC
TRBD2,TRBV11-2,-,TRBJ2-5,CASSLFGGGETQYF,TGTGCCAGCAGCCTTTTTGGGGGGGGAGAGACCCAGTACTTC
-,TRBV6-5,-,TRBJ1-3,CASSYREGFGNTIYF,TGTGCCAGCAGTTACCGAGAGGGATTCGGAAACACCATATATTTT
TRBD1,TRBV19,-,TRBJ2-3,CASSARQGSSDTQYF,TGTGCCAGTAGTGCCCGACAGGGCTCTTCAGATACGCAGTATTTT
TRBD1,TRBV5-1,-,TRBJ1-5,CASSLGPGQGSQPQHF,TGCGCCAGCAGCTTGGGGCCGGGACAGGGGTCTCAGCCCCAGCATTTT
TRBD2,TRBV19,-,TRBJ2-1,CASSIVGGGSYNEQFF,TGTGCCAGTAGTATAGTGGGGGGGGGCTCCTACAATGAGCAGTTCTTC
TRBD2,TRBV3-1/TRBV3-2,-,TRBJ2-3,CASSHRSSTSGVADTQYF,TGTGCCAGCAGCCACCGTTCGTCGACTAGCGGGGTCGCAGATACGCAGTATTTT
-,TRBV6-1,-,TRBJ2-6,CASSDLAGWSGANVLTF,TGTGCCAGCAGTGATTTGGCAGGGTGGTCTGGGGCCAACGTCCTGACTTTC
TRBD2,TRBV28,-,TRBJ2-1,CASSTRTSGGNYEQFF,TGTGCCAGCAGTACACGGACTAGCGGGGGGAACTATGAGCAGTTCTTC
TRBD2,TRBV2,-,TRBJ2-2,CASDGTSGTNTGELFF,TGTGCCAGCGACGGGACTAGCGGGACTAACACCGGGGAGCTGTTTTTT